This entry describes one T cell receptor beta chain. The data derive from a study of blood T cell repertoires in COVID-19. Across the whole study: The study drew acute and convalescent COVID-19 samples from the United States, Italy and Spain. The analysed material was cDNA or gDNA that came from T cells, B-cell-depleted T cells, or PBMCs.

Original methodology: Estimation of nucleated cell counts relied on the amplification of reference gene primers. Produced via immunoSEQ multiplex PCR; TCRdb's table is partial and in-frame only. V and J calls and clone size come straight from that table; D and trimming were deduced from the DNA. Of more than 100,000 clones in the sample, about nine tenths are singletons; the top ten hold 25% to 35%. The V and J ends lost 5 bases and 4 bases, in that order; junction bases with no gene match: 20. This CDR3 is built from 18 residues. Germline V lookup: CDR1 SGHNT, CDR2 YYREEE (reference sequence). Sample: peripheral blood. This chain links TRBV5-4 with TRBJ1-2, with 7 positions matching TRBD1. The TCR comes from a woman in her seventies with acute or convalescent COVID-19. CDR3 residues: CASSLRFQGVGPGYGYTF. The CDR3, as DNA: TGTGCCAGCAGTTTAAGGTTCCAGGGGGTCGGCCCTGGCTATGGCTACACCTTC.